A single sample gave rise to the 27 T cell receptor beta chains below, sequenced in a study of spatial heterogeneity in lung cancer. Time point given: sample taken at primary tumor resection. Whole RNA was taken from tumor, nontumor lung or frozen PBMC; it was then sequenced unsorted. TCRdb reanalysed the 5' RACE reads using MiXCR and keeps one entry per CDR3 protein. The sample lists under 14,000 distinct CDR3 sequences; roughly 6.2% were seen once. The sample was PBMCs, taken at surgery. These receptors all stem from a male donor with early-stage non-small cell lung cancer.

The table lists this clonotype with many counts. The library was built for alpha chains, so this beta chain is an off-target read and its size means little. V gene TRBV20-1 combines with J gene TRBJ1-1; D is unresolved. This CDR3 region has 12 residues. The V gene's germline CDR1 is DFQATT and CDR2 SNEGSKA (reference sequence). V gave up 0 bases and J gave up 10 bases, with 12 bases separating them. The CDR3 sequence: CSARDRQTLAFF. Written as DNA, the CDR3 is TGCAGTGCTAGAGACAGACAAACCCTAGCTTTCTTT.

This clonotype rates as medium-sized. This beta chain is a stray read from a library made for alpha chains; its abundance is not meaningful. The chain employs TRBV14 and TRBJ1-1; 8 nucleotides align to TRBD1. CDR1 and CDR2 from the germline V gene are SGHDN and FVKESK. The CDR3 is made up of 16 amino acids. The V gene end was trimmed by 3 bases and the J gene end by 0 bases; junction bases not matched to a gene: 6. DNA for the CDR3: TGTGCCAGCAGCCAGTGGACAGGGTCCATGAACACTGAAGCTTTCTTT. This gives the protein CASSQWTGSMNTEAFF.

Turning to this clonotype: Little can be read into the size of this beta chain, an off-target read in a library designed for alpha chains. The chain uses TRBV5-1 and TRBJ2-1; 7 bases are shared with TRBD1. The CDR3 totals 14 residues. CDR1 is SGHRS and CDR2 is YFSETQ in the germline V gene. V lost 1 base, J lost 6 bases, and 4 bases stayed unmatched. This CDR3 reads CASSLSGQVNEQFF. The DNA for the CDR3 is TGCGCCAGCAGCTTGAGCGGACAGGTCAATGAGCAGTTCTTC.

In this sample, this clonotype turned up a few times. The library was prepared for alpha chains; this beta chain is a stray read, so its frequency means little. The rearrangement joins TRBV11-1 to TRBJ1-1; D not resolved. The CDR3 consists of 12 residues. Trimming stripped 5 bases from V and 1 base from J, with 5 bases between. From germline, CDR1 is SGHAT and CDR2 FQDESV (reference sequence). The CDR3 spells CASSQENTEAFF. In DNA form, the CDR3 reads TGTGCCAGCAGCCAGGAGAACACTGAAGCTTTCTTT.

This clonotype was counted many times. As an off-target read in a library built for alpha chains, this beta chain has a frequency of little significance. CDR3 nucleotide sequence: TGCAGTGCTAGAGTAGGGGGCAGTGGGGCCACAGATACGCAGTATTTT. This encodes CSARVGGSGATDTQYF. The chain employs TRBV20-1 and TRBJ2-3, with TRBD1 identical over 7 bases. J lost 2 bases, V lost 1 base, and 9 bases had no gene match. The CDR3 has 16 amino acids. CDR1 and CDR2 (germline): DFQATT, SNEGSKA (reference sequence).

This clonotype has a handful of counts. Being off target in a library aimed at alpha chains, this beta chain has a size of little meaning. J is TRBJ1-6 and V is TRBV12-3 or TRBV12-4; D perhaps matches TRBD1 (5 bases). The length of the CDR3 is 14 residues. Trimming pared 6 bases from V and 8 bases from J, leaving 14 bases between. The CDR3 coding sequence is TGTGCCAGCAGAACGGGACCAAGGGATTCACCCCTCCACTTT. Its protein is CASRTGPRDSPLHF.

This clonotype was observed at least ten times. A library prepared for alpha chains yielded this beta chain as an off-target read; its size is of little meaning. This chain uses TRBV29-1 with TRBJ1-2; a possible D gene is TRBD1 (5 bases). Trimming shortened V by 2 bases and J by 6 bases, and 13 bases separated the two germline ends. The CDR3 has 13 residues. Germline-derived CDR1 and CDR2 are SQVTM and ANQGSEA. The CDR3 nucleotides are TGCAGCGTTGAAAACCCTGTGACAGATGGCTACACCTTC. It is translated as CSVENPVTDGYTF.

This clonotype was found many times. This beta chain is an unintended read in a library built for alpha chains; its size means little. This chain connects TRBV20-1 to TRBJ2-3; D perhaps matches TRBD1 (5 bases). Trimming removed 3 bases from V and 2 bases from J, with 9 bases in between. CDR3 size: 13 residues. From germline, CDR1 is DFQATT and CDR2 SNEGSKA (reference sequence). The chain's CDR3 is CSASRQSTDTQYF. Written as DNA, the CDR3 is TGCAGTGCTAGTAGACAGTCCACAGATACGCAGTATTTT.

This clonotype is classed as medium-sized. Found in a library prepared for alpha chains, this beta chain is an off-target read, and its abundance has little meaning. The chain uses TRBV3-1 and TRBJ2-7; 7 positions agree with TRBD1. After removal of 4 bases from V and 2 bases from J, the junction contained 5 bases not matched to a gene. CDR3 length: 14 amino acids. From germline, CDR1 is LGHDT and CDR2 YNNKEL (reference sequence). The CDR3 spells CASSLTGTAYEQYF. The CDR3 bases are TGTGCCAGCAGCCTTACCGGGACAGCCTACGAGCAGTACTTC.

Within the sample, this clonotype is medium-sized (0.01 to 0.1%). Being off target in a library aimed at alpha chains, this beta chain has a size of little meaning. The V and J genes are TRBV7-9 and TRBJ1-1; TRBD1 aligns across 8 bases. The CDR3 runs to 16 residues. CDR1 SEHNR and CDR2 FQNEAQ come from the germline V gene (reference sequence). V trimming: 0 bases; J trimming: 4 bases; junction bases outside the gene matches: 7. The CDR3 DNA reads TGTGCCAGCAGCTTAGCGACAGGGGCTAAGGGCACTGAAGCTTTCTTT. Its protein is CASSLATGAKGTEAFF.

In its sample, this clonotype was seen many times. With the library built for alpha chains, this beta chain is off target and its frequency is not meaningful. V and J are TRBV7-9 and TRBJ2-7; D uncertain. Trimming removed 4 bases from V and 0 bases from J, with 10 bases in between. The CDR3 sequence is 14 residues long. In germline, CDR1 is SEHNR, CDR2 FQNEAQ (reference sequence). The chain's CDR3 is CASSWAEDSYEQYF. The CDR3 region has the DNA TGTGCCAGCAGCTGGGCAGAAGACTCCTACGAGCAGTACTTC.

This clonotype has just a few counts. This beta chain was picked up by a library intended for alpha chains and is off target, so its count carries little meaning. The chain employs TRBV7-2 and TRBJ2-3, with 8 bases matching TRBD2. V lost 2 bases, J lost 3 bases, and 4 bases stayed unmatched. From germline, CDR1 is SGHTA and CDR2 FQGNSA. This CDR3 contains 15 residues. The CDR3, as DNA: TGTGCCAGCAGCTTACAAGCGGGAGCAACAGATACGCAGTATTTT. Protein product: CASSLQAGATDTQYF. Full variable domain (rest looked up from reference TRBV7-2 and TRBJ2-3): GAGVSQSPSNKVTEKGKDVELRCDPISGHTALYWYRQSLGQGLEFLIYFQGNSAPDKSGLPSDRFSAERTGGSVSTLTIQRTQQEDSAVYLCASSLQAGATDTQYFGPGTRLTVL.

As to this clonotype: A library prepared for alpha chains yielded this beta chain as an off-target read; its size is of little meaning. This chain joins TRBV3-1 and TRBJ2-5; no clear D. Germline assignment: CDR1 LGHDT and CDR2 YNNKEL (reference sequence). The CDR3 length is 13 residues. Trimming removed 8 bases at V and 0 bases at J, with 10 bases between. The CDR3 region is CASLQAYQETQYF. The CDR3 DNA sequence: TGTGCCAGCCTTCAGGCGTACCAAGAGACCCAGTACTTC.

This clonotype has ten or more counts. Within a library made for alpha chains, this beta chain is off target, and its count is uninformative. The rearrangement uses TRBV9 and TRBJ2-5; D is unresolved. The germline V gene encodes CDR1 SGDLS and CDR2 YYNGEE. CDR3 length equals 15 residues. V dropped 4 bases and J dropped 0 bases, with 13 bases sitting between them. The CDR3 sequence is CASSLSATYQETQYF. As DNA, the CDR3 is TGTGCCAGCAGCCTAAGTGCCACCTACCAAGAGACCCAGTACTTC.

This clonotype was recorded a few times. This beta chain is a stray read from a library made for alpha chains; its abundance is not meaningful. The V and J genes are TRBV7-2 and TRBJ2-1; possible D gene TRBD1, 5 bases. The germline CDR1 and CDR2 sequences are SGHTA and FQGNSA. The ends were cut back, 2 bases at V and 10 bases at J, with 18 bases in the middle. The CDR3 length is 15 residues. The CDR3 protein is CASSLQQRGEGEQFF. The CDR3 coding sequence is TGTGCCAGCAGCTTACAACAAAGGGGCGAAGGCGAGCAGTTCTTC.

This clonotype was counted ten times or more. A library made for alpha chains picked up this beta chain off target, so its size means little. This chain connects TRBV9 to TRBJ2-1; unclear D gene. V lost 2 bases, J lost 6 bases, and 15 bases lay in between. CDR1 SGDLS and CDR2 YYNGEE come from the germline V gene. The CDR3 consists of 15 residues. This CDR3 is CASSVPAVPPNEQFF. CDR3 nucleotides: TGTGCCAGCAGCGTCCCGGCCGTTCCCCCCAATGAGCAGTTCTTC.

This clonotype was seen a handful of times. This beta chain is off target for a library built for alpha chains, so its abundance means little. The chain combines TRBV5-4 with TRBJ2-1; 12 bases line up with TRBD2. CDR3 size: 15 residues. Germline V gene lookup returns CDR1 SGHNT and CDR2 YYREEE (reference sequence). With V trimmed by 1 base and J by 8 bases, 4 bases remained unmatched. CDR3 residues: CASSLWTSGTDEQFF. The CDR3 nucleotides are TGTGCCAGCAGCTTGTGGACTAGCGGGACCGATGAGCAGTTCTTC.

There are many counts of this clonotype. This beta chain came through as a stray read in a library set up for alpha chains, and its size says little. This sequence joins TRBV5-4 and TRBJ2-5; a possible D gene is TRBD2 (5 bases). CDR1 is SGHNT, CDR2 YYREEE, per germline (reference sequence). The V and J ends lost 5 bases and 1 base respectively, with 15 bases between them. The CDR3 consists of 15 residues. CDR3 sequence reads: CASSRTLPTQETQYF. DNA for the CDR3: TGTGCCAGCAGTCGGACTCTCCCTACCCAAGAGACCCAGTACTTC.

This clonotype was found many times. This beta chain is a stray sequence in a library constructed for alpha chains; its clone size is not meaningful. The V gene is TRBV9, the J gene TRBJ1-1, with 9 bases matching TRBD1. The CDR3 is 15 residues long. Germline lookup yields CDR1 SGDLS and CDR2 YYNGEE. The V and J ends lost 0 bases and 4 bases, in that order; junction bases with no gene match: 4. CDR3: CASSVGDRVGTEAFF. CDR3 in DNA: TGTGCCAGCAGCGTAGGGGACAGGGTGGGCACTGAAGCTTTCTTT.

This clonotype was seen repeatedly, ten times or more. Because the library targeted alpha chains, this beta chain is an off-target read whose size means little. The rearrangement joins TRBV7-2 to TRBJ2-2, with D perhaps TRBD1 (5 bases). This CDR3 has 14 amino acids. Germline V lookup: CDR1 SGHTA, CDR2 FQGNSA. V was trimmed by 5 bases and J by 1 base, leaving 8 bases between them. CDR3 in amino acids: CASSTGQNTGELFF. The CDR3 nucleotides read TGTGCCAGCAGCACCGGACAGAACACCGGGGAGCTGTTTTTT. Complete variable domain (other parts from reference TRBV7-2 and TRBJ2-2): GAGVSQSPSNKVTEKGKDVELRCDPISGHTALYWYRQSLGQGLEFLIYFQGNSAPDKSGLPSDRFSAERTGGSVSTLTIQRTQQEDSAVYLCASSTGQNTGELFFGEGSRLTVL.

This clonotype was counted ten times or more. As an off-target read in a library built for alpha chains, this beta chain has a frequency of little significance. The chain links TRBV4-1 to TRBJ1-2, with TRBD1 as a possible D gene (5 bases). Germline V gene lookup returns CDR1 MGHRA and CDR2 YSYEKL. The CDR3 extends over 17 amino acids. Trimming cost V 4 bases and J 0 bases, with 18 bases left between them. CDR3 sequence: CASSRMPRGAANYGYTF. The DNA for the CDR3 is TGCGCCAGCAGCCGGATGCCCCGCGGGGCCGCTAACTATGGCTACACCTTC.

Of note for this clonotype: This beta chain came through as a stray read in a library set up for alpha chains, and its size says little. Here the CDR3 reads CASSLTGWAGNTIYF. The CDR3 DNA reads as TGTGCCAGCAGCCTCACAGGGTGGGCTGGAAACACCATATATTTT. The chain combines TRBV11-2 with TRBJ1-3; a weak D match, TRBD1 (6 bases). The CDR3 has 15 amino acids. CDR1 SGHAT and CDR2 FQNNGV come from the germline V gene. With 5 bases removed from V and 2 bases from J, the gap between germline ends came to 13 bases.

This clonotype was detected a few times. This beta chain slipped into a library made for alpha chains as a stray read, so its size is not meaningful. The V and J genes are TRBV20-1 and TRBJ2-1; 10 bases are shared with TRBD2. V was clipped by 1 base and J by 8 bases; unmatched bases: 8. The CDR3 loop spans 15 amino acids. The germline V gene has CDR1 DFQATT and CDR2 SNEGSKA (reference sequence). DNA of the CDR3: TGCAGTGCTAGAGGTTTCAGCGGGAGGGTCGATGAGCAGTTCTTC. Translating it yields CSARGFSGRVDEQFF.

This clonotype came up many times. Within a library made for alpha chains, this beta chain is off target, and its count is uninformative. The V and J genes are TRBV20-1 and TRBJ2-7; TRBD2 aligns across 11 bases. From germline, CDR1 is DFQATT and CDR2 SNEGSKA (reference sequence). This CDR3 contains 19 residues. Germline trimming cut 6 bases from V and 0 bases from J; bases unmatched to any gene: 19. The CDR3 protein is CSAETKGRGTSGSSYEQYF. CDR3 nucleotide sequence: TGCAGTGCCGAGACGAAGGGACGGGGGACTAGCGGAAGCTCCTACGAGCAGTACTTC.

This clonotype has more than one count but fewer than ten. This beta chain slipped into a library made for alpha chains as a stray read, so its size is not meaningful. V gene TRBV19 combines with J gene TRBJ1-5; 10 bases fit TRBD1. The V and J ends lost 3 bases and 7 bases, in that order; junction bases with no gene match: 3. From germline, CDR1 is LNHDA and CDR2 SQIVND (reference sequence). This CDR3 has 14 amino acids. The CDR3 is CASSMGDRGQPQHF. Written as DNA, the CDR3 is TGTGCCAGTAGTATGGGGGACAGGGGCCAGCCCCAGCATTTT.

This clonotype counts as medium-sized. This beta chain is an unintended read in a library built for alpha chains; its size means little. The genes are TRBV15 and TRBJ1-3, with 10 bases matching TRBD1. The V gene's germline CDR1 is LNHNV and CDR2 YYDKDF (reference sequence). V was pared by 5 bases and J by 4 bases, with 5 bases of the junction left unmatched. The CDR3 runs 15 residues. As DNA, the CDR3 is TGTGCCACCAGCTCCGGGACAGGGGACGGAAACACCATATATTTT. Its translation: CATSSGTGDGNTIYF.

The sample holds a few counts of this clonotype. The library was designed around alpha chains, so this beta chain is a stray read whose abundance carries little weight. The V call is TRBV6-2 or TRBV6-3, the J call TRBJ2-1; D may be TRBD2 (6 bases). CDR1 is MNHEY, CDR2 SVGEGT, per germline. The CDR3 contains 12 residues. Between the trimmed V and J ends, which lost 4 bases and 9 bases, there was a span of 10 bases. CDR3: CASSWDWGEQFF. CDR3 nucleotides: TGTGCCAGCAGTTGGGACTGGGGTGAGCAGTTCTTC.